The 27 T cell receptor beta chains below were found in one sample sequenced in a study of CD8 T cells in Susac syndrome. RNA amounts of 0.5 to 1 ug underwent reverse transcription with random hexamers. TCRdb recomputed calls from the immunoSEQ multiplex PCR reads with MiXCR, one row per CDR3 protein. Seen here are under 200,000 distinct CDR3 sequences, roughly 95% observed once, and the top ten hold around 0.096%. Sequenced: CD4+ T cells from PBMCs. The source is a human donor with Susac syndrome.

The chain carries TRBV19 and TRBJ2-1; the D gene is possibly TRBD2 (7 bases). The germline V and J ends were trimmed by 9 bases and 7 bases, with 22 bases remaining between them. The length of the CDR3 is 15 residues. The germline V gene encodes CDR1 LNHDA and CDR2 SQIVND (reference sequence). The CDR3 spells CASASQGGAGNEQFF. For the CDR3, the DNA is TGTGCCAGCGCCTCTCAAGGGGGGGCGGGGAATGAGCAGTTCTTC.

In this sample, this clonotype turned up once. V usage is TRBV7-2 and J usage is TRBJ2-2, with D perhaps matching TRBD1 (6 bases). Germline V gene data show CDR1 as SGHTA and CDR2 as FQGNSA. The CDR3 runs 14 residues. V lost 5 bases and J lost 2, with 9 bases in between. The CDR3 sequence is CASSQQGNTGELFF. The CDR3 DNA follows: TGTGCCAGCAGCCAACAGGGTAACACCGGGGAGCTGTTTTTT.

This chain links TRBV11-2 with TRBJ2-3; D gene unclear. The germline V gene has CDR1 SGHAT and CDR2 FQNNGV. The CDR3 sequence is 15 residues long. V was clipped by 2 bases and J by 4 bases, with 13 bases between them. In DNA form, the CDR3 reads TGTGCCAGCAGCTTAAACCCAACCGGCCCAGATACGCAGTATTTT. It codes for CASSLNPTGPDTQYF.

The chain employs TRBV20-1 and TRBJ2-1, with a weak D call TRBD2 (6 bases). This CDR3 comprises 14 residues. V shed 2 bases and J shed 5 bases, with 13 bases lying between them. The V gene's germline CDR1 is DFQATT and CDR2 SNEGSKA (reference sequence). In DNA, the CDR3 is TGCAGTGCTAGATCGGGGGTCCTAAACAATGAGCAGTTCTTC. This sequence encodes CSARSGVLNNEQFF.

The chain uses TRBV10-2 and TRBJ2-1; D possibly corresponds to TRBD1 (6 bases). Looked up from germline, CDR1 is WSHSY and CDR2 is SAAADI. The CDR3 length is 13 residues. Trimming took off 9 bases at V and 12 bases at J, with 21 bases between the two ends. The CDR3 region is CASKSRGPKGQFF. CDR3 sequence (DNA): TGCGCCAGTAAGTCCAGGGGACCTAAGGGGCAGTTCTTC.

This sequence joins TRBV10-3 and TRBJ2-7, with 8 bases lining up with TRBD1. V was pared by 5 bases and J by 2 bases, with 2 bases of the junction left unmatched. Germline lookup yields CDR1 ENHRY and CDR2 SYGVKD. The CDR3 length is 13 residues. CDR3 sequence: CAISRTGTYEQYF. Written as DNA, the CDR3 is TGTGCCATCAGTCGGACAGGGACCTACGAGCAGTACTTC.

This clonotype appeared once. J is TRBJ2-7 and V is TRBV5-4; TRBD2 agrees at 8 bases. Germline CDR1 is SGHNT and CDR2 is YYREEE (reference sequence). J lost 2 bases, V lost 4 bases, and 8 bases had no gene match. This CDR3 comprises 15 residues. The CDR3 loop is CASSLGRDYTYEQYF. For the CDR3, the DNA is TGTGCCAGCAGCCTCGGGAGGGACTACACCTACGAGCAGTACTTC.

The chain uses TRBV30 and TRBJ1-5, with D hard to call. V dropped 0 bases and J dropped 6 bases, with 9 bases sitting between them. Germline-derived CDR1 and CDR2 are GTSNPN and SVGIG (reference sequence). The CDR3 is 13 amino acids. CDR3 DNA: TGTGCCTGGAGTGTCGGAGAGGCTCAGCCCCAGCATTTT. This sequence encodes CAWSVGEAQPQHF.

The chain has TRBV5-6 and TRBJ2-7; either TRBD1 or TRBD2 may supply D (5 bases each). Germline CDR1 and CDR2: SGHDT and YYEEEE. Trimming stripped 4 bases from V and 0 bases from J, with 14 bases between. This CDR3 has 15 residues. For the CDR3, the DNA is TGTGCCAGCAGCACGGGACCGACGAGCTCCTACGAGCAGTACTTC. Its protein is CASSTGPTSSYEQYF.

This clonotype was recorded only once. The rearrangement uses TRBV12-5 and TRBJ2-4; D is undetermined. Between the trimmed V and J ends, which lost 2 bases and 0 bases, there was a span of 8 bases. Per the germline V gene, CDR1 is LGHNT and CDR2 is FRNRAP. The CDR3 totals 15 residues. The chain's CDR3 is CASGLSELAKNIQYF. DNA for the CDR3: TGTGCTAGTGGTTTGTCCGAGTTAGCCAAAAACATTCAGTACTTC.

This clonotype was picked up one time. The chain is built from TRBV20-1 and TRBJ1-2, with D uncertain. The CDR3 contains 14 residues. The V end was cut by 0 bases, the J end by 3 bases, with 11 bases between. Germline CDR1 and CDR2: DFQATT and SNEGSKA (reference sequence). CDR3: CSARDNGRYYGYTF. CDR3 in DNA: TGCAGTGCTAGAGATAACGGCCGGTACTATGGCTACACCTTC.

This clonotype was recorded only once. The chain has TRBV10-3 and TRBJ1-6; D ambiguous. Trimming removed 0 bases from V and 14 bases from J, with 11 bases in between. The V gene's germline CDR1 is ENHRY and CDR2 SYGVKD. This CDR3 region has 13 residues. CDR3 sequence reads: CAISESMGRALHF. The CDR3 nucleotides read TGTGCCATCAGTGAGTCTATGGGGAGAGCCCTCCACTTT.

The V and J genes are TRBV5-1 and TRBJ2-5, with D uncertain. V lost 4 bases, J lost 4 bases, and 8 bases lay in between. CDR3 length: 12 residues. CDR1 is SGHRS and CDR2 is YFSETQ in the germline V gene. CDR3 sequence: CASSRWGETQYF. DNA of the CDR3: TGCGCCAGCAGCAGATGGGGAGAGACCCAGTACTTC.

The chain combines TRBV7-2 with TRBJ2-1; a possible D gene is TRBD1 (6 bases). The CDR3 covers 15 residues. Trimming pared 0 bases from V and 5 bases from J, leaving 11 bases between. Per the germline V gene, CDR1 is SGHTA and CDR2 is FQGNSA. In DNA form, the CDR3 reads TGTGCCAGCAGCTTAGCGGGGGCGGTGAACAATGAGCAGTTCTTC. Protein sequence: CASSLAGAVNNEQFF.

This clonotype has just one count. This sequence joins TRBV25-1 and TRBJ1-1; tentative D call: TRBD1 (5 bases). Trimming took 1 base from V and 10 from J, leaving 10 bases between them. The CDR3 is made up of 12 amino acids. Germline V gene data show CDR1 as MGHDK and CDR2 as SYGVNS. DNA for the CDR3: TGTGCCAGCAGTGAATTTGCAGGGCGAGCTTTCTTT. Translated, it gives CASSEFAGRAFF. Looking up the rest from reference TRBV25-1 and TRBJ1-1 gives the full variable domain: EADIYQTPRYLVIGTGKKITLECSQTMGHDKMYWYQQDPGMELHLIHYSYGVNSTEKGDLSSESTVSRIRTEHFPLTLESARPSHTSQYLCASSEFAGRAFFGQGTRLTVV.

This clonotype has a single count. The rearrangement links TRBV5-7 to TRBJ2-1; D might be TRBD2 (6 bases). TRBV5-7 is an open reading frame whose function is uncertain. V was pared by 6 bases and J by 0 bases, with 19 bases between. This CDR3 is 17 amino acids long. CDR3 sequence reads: CASTPCARGSSYNEQFF. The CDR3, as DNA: TGTGCCAGCACACCCTGTGCCCGGGGGAGCTCCTACAATGAGCAGTTCTTC.

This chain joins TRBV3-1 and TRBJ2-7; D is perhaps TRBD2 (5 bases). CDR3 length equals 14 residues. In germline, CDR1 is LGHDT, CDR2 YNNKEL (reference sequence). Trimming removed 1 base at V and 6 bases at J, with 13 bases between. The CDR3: CASSQAGRMGEQYF. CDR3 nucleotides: TGTGCCAGCAGCCAAGCGGGGAGAATGGGCGAGCAGTACTTC.

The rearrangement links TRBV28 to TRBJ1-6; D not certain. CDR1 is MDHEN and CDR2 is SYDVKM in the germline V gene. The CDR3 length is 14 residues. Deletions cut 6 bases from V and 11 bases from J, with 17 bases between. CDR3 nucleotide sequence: TGTGCCAGCAGGCCACCCCCCAATGGGGCACCCCTCCACTTT. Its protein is CASRPPPNGAPLHF. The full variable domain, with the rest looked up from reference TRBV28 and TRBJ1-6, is DVKVTQSSRYLVKRTGEKVFLECVQDMDHENMFWYRQDPGLGLRLIYFSYDVKMKEKGDIPEGYSVSREKKERFSLILESASTNQTSMYLCASRPPPNGAPLHFGNGTRLTVT.

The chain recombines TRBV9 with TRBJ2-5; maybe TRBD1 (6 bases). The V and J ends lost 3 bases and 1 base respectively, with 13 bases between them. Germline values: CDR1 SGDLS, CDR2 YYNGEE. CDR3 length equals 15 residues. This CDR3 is CASSAGTGTQETQYF. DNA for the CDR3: TGTGCCAGCAGCGCCGGCACAGGGACCCAAGAGACCCAGTACTTC.

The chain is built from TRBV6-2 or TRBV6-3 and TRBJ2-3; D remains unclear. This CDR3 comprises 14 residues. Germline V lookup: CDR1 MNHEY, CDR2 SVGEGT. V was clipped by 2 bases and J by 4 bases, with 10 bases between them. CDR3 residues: CASSYPSGSDTQYF. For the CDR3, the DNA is TGTGCCAGCAGTTACCCTTCCGGATCAGATACGCAGTATTTT.

The CDR3 here is CAWSGGLAGGSYNEQFF. CDR3 nucleotides: TGTGCCTGGAGTGGGGGACTAGCGGGGGGTTCCTACAATGAGCAGTTCTTC. This chain joins TRBV30 and TRBJ2-1; 15 bases fit TRBD2. V was clipped by 1 base and J by 1 base; unmatched bases: 2. The CDR3 covers 17 residues. Germline CDR1 and CDR2: GTSNPN and SVGIG (reference sequence).

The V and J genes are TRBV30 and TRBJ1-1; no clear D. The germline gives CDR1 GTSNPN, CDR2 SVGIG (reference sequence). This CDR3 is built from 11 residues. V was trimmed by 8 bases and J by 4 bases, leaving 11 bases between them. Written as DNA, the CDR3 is TGTGCCAGAGGAGTTGTCACTGAAGCTTTCTTT. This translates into CARGVVTEAFF.

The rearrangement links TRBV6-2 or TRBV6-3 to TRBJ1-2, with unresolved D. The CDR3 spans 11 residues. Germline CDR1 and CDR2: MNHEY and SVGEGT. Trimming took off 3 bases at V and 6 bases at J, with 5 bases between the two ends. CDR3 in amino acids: CASSYPHGYTF. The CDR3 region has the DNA TGTGCCAGCAGTTATCCCCATGGCTACACCTTC.

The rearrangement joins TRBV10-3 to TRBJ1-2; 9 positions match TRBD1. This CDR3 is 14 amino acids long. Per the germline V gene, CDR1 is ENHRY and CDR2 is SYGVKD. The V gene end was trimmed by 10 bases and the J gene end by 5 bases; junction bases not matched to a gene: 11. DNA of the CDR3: TGTGCCACTCAGGGACAGGGTGGAGGGTATGGCTACACCTTC. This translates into CATQGQGGGYGYTF.

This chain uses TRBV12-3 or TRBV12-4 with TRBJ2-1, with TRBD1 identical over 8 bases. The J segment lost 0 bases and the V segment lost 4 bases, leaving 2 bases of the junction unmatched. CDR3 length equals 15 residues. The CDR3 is CASSSDRGSYNEQFF. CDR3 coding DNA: TGTGCCAGCAGTTCCGACAGGGGCTCCTACAATGAGCAGTTCTTC.

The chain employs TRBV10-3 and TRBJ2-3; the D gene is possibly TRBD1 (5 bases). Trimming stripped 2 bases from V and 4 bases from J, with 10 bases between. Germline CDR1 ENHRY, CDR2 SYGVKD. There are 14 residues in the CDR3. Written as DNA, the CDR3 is TGTGCCATCAGTGAGCCCAGGGCGGCAGATACGCAGTATTTT. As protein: CAISEPRAADTQYF.

The DNA for the CDR3 is TGTGCCAGCAGCTCTACAGGCACGGATCAGCCCCAGCATTTT. Its protein product is CASSSTGTDQPQHF. The chain is built from TRBV12-3 or TRBV12-4 and TRBJ1-5; perhaps TRBD1 as D (5 bases). The V and J ends lost 6 bases and 5 bases respectively, with 14 bases between them. CDR3 length: 14 amino acids.